Listed here are 24 T cell receptor beta chains from one sample, sequenced in a study of cytomegalovirus exposure and HLA in healthy donors. 13 Jbeta primers and 60 Vbeta primers were used for the PCR. This table comes from immunoSEQ multiplex PCR, and its TCRdb copy is limited to in-frame clones, with some not included. The repertoire consists of roughly 200,000 clones, with roughly 10% occurring once and the leading ten covering approximately 1.5%. Sequencing used PBMCs. The receptor source for this set is a woman aged 25 to 39 in good health and CMV-seropositive.

The V gene is TRBV7-9, the J gene TRBJ2-1, with TRBD2 identical over 7 bases. Per the germline V gene, CDR1 is SEHNR and CDR2 is FQNEAQ (reference sequence). V dropped 5 bases and J dropped 6; count of bases not matched to a gene: 16. This CDR3 region has 17 residues. The CDR3 loop is CASSPTAGAGVPNEQFF. The CDR3, as DNA: TGTGCCAGCAGCCCAACCGCCGGGGCGGGAGTTCCCAATGAGCAGTTCTTC.

This clone was seen only a few times. V and J are TRBV12-5 and TRBJ2-5, with TRBD1 identical over 10 bases. The length of the CDR3 is 18 residues. Germline assignment: CDR1 LGHNT and CDR2 FRNRAP. J was trimmed by 5 bases and V by 0 bases; bases with no gene match: 12. The CDR3 here is CASGLVYSPGQGHETQYF. The CDR3 DNA follows: TGTGCTAGTGGTTTGGTCTACTCACCGGGACAGGGGCATGAGACCCAGTACTTC.

This clone occurred a few times. The chain couples TRBV4-1 to TRBJ2-1, with TRBD2 matching over 10 bases. V dropped 11 bases and J dropped 7; count of bases not matched to a gene: 14. CDR3 size: 15 residues. The germline V gene encodes CDR1 MGHRA and CDR2 YSYEKL. Written as DNA, the CDR3 is TGCGCCGTATCAATAGTAGCGGGAGGAAGGAATGAGCAGTTCTTC. Translating it yields CAVSIVAGGRNEQFF.

The J gene is TRBJ1-2, the V gene TRBV19; 9 bases are a match to TRBD1. J gave up 0 bases and V 5 bases, and 4 bases lay outside the gene matches. The CDR3 is made up of 15 amino acids. Germline assignment: CDR1 LNHDA and CDR2 SQIVND (reference sequence). The CDR3 DNA reads TGTGCCAGTAGTGCCTGGACAGGGGCTAACTATGGCTACACCTTC. This gives the protein CASSAWTGANYGYTF.

This clone was seen a handful of times. CDR3: CASSQSPEVEGNTEAFF. As DNA, the CDR3 is TGCGCCAGCAGCCAATCCCCAGAGGTAGAGGGGAACACTGAAGCTTTCTTT. The chain recombines TRBV4-1 with TRBJ1-1; D unresolved. V was trimmed by 2 bases and J by 1 base, leaving 17 bases between them. This CDR3 region has 17 residues. CDR1 and CDR2 (germline): MGHRA, YSYEKL.

This clone was seen more than once but under ten times. This chain joins TRBV7-9 and TRBJ1-4, with D tentatively TRBD1 (5 bases). The CDR3 sequence is 14 residues long. V lost 5 bases, J lost 2 bases, and 9 bases lay in between. Germline V gene data show CDR1 as SEHNR and CDR2 as FQNEAQ (reference sequence). The CDR3 DNA sequence: TGTGCCAGCAGCCGCGGGGGGACTAATGAAAAACTGTTTTTT. As protein: CASSRGGTNEKLFF.

This clone was seen at least ten times. V is TRBV14 and J is TRBJ2-7; a possible D gene is TRBD1 (6 bases). This CDR3 is built from 17 residues. Germline V gene data show CDR1 as SGHDN and CDR2 as FVKESK. V gave up 0 bases and J gave up 0 bases, with 15 bases separating them. The CDR3 loop reads CASSQDSLTGTSYEQYF. In DNA form, the CDR3 reads TGTGCCAGCAGCCAAGATTCCCTGACAGGAACCTCCTACGAGCAGTACTTC.

This clone was counted a few times. The V call is TRBV28, the J call TRBJ1-3, with 7 bases that match TRBD1. Trimming cost V 6 bases and J 5 bases; bases outside gene matches: 4. The CDR3 length is 13 residues. Germline CDR1 MDHEN, CDR2 SYDVKM. CDR3 protein: CASRTQGRNTIYF. DNA of the CDR3: TGTGCCAGCAGAACACAGGGGAGAAACACCATATATTTT. Filled out from reference TRBV28 and TRBJ1-3, the complete variable domain reads DVKVTQSSRYLVKRTGEKVFLECVQDMDHENMFWYRQDPGLGLRLIYFSYDVKMKEKGDIPEGYSVSREKKERFSLILESASTNQTSMYLCASRTQGRNTIYFGEGSWLTVV.

This clone was seen a handful of times. V gene TRBV13 combines with J gene TRBJ2-7; 9 bases line up with TRBD1. Trimming cost V 3 bases and J 5 bases; bases outside gene matches: 5. The CDR3 contains 14 residues. CDR1 is PRHDT, CDR2 FYEKMQ, per germline (reference sequence). CDR3 sequence (DNA): TGTGCCAGCAGCTTCAACAGGGGGCACAACGAGCAGTACTTC. It yields the protein CASSFNRGHNEQYF. Based on the CDR3 plus reference TRBV13 and TRBJ2-7, the full variable domain is AAGVIQSPRHLIKEKRETATLKCYPIPRHDTVYWYQQGPGQDPQFLISFYEKMQSDKGSIPDRFSAQQFSDYHSELNMSSLELGDSALYFCASSFNRGHNEQYFGPGTRLTVT.

In its sample, this clone was seen a few times. This chain links TRBV7-9 with TRBJ2-1; D possibly corresponds to TRBD2 (5 bases). V was clipped by 4 bases and J by 8 bases, with 12 bases between them. The CDR3 is 13 residues long. Germline CDR1 SEHNR, CDR2 FQNEAQ (reference sequence). The DNA for the CDR3 is TGTGCCAGCAGCTCCGCGGGTGTCCATGAGCAGTTCTTC. Translating gives CASSSAGVHEQFF.

This clone was found a few times. The V and J genes are TRBV2 and TRBJ1-2; D is unclear. Trimming removed 4 bases from V and 4 bases from J, with 10 bases in between. This CDR3 contains 13 residues. Looked up from germline, CDR1 is SNHLY and CDR2 is FYNNEI. The CDR3 nucleotides are TGTGCCAGCAGTGCCGAGAGGGTCTATGGCTACACCTTC. This codes for CASSAERVYGYTF.

The J gene is TRBJ2-1, the V gene TRBV9, with TRBD2 identical over 10 bases. CDR3 length equals 18 residues. V shed 4 bases and J 3 bases; nucleotides not matched to a gene: 13. Germline values: CDR1 SGDLS, CDR2 YYNGEE. CDR3 protein: CASSTAAGLAGVYNEQFF. DNA for the CDR3: TGTGCCAGCAGCACCGCTGCCGGTCTAGCGGGAGTCTACAATGAGCAGTTCTTC. The complete variable domain, with remaining parts taken from reference TRBV9 and TRBJ2-1, reads DSGVTQTPKHLITATGQRVTLRCSPRSGDLSVYWYQQSLDQGLQFLIQYYNGEERAKGNILERFSAQQFPDLHSELNLSSLELGDSALYFCASSTAAGLAGVYNEQFFGPGTRLTVL.

The chain combines TRBV7-2 with TRBJ2-1, with D uncertain. The CDR3 runs to 16 residues. The germline V gene encodes CDR1 SGHTA and CDR2 FQGNSA. The V end lost 5 bases, the J end lost 3 bases, and 17 bases lay between the germline ends. The CDR3 protein is CASSLKGSSVYNEQFF. The CDR3 DNA follows: TGTGCCAGCAGCCTGAAAGGTTCCAGCGTCTACAATGAGCAGTTCTTC. The whole variable domain, filled in from reference TRBV7-2 and TRBJ2-1, reads GAGVSQSPSNKVTEKGKDVELRCDPISGHTALYWYRQSLGQGLEFLIYFQGNSAPDKSGLPSDRFSAERTGGSVSTLTIQRTQQEDSAVYLCASSLKGSSVYNEQFFGPGTRLTVL.

CDR3 sequence reads: CATSRDSSGQETQYF. The DNA for the CDR3 is TGTGCCACCAGCAGAGATTCTAGCGGACAAGAGACCCAGTACTTC. The rearrangement uses TRBV15 and TRBJ2-5; TRBD2 aligns across 7 bases. V was clipped by 0 bases and J by 2 bases; unmatched bases: 3. The germline gives CDR1 LNHNV, CDR2 YYDKDF (reference sequence). This CDR3 contains 15 residues.

The CDR3 nucleotides read TGTGCCAGTCGCCGAGCCGGCAGGGACAAGAACGAGCAGTACTTC. Its protein product is CASRRAGRDKNEQYF. V gene TRBV19 combines with J gene TRBJ2-7, with a possible D match to TRBD1 (6 bases). The CDR3 length is 15 residues. Per the germline V gene, CDR1 is LNHDA and CDR2 is SQIVND (reference sequence). Trimming stripped 8 bases from V and 5 bases from J, with 22 bases between.

The chain has TRBV9 and TRBJ1-1; D possibly corresponds to TRBD1 (6 bases). Germline V gene data show CDR1 as SGDLS and CDR2 as YYNGEE. The CDR3 is 13 amino acids. The V and J ends lost 3 bases and 1 base respectively, with 7 bases between them. The CDR3 loop is CASSEQGNTEAFF. The CDR3 DNA sequence: TGTGCCAGCAGCGAACAGGGGAACACTGAAGCTTTCTTT.

The chain couples TRBV27 to TRBJ2-7; 8 bases align to TRBD2. Germline trimming cut 0 bases from V and 2 bases from J; bases unmatched to any gene: 6. The CDR3 covers 16 residues. Germline CDR1 MNHEY, CDR2 SMNVEV (reference sequence). Written as DNA, the CDR3 is TGTGCCAGCAGTTTATCCCCTAGCGGGCCTACCTACGAGCAGTACTTC. Its protein is CASSLSPSGPTYEQYF.

This clone was observed a handful of times. This chain uses TRBV5-4 with TRBJ2-1, with 7 bases fitting TRBD2. V lost 7 bases and J lost 9; bases outside the gene matches: 7. Germline assignment: CDR1 SGHNT and CDR2 YYREEE (reference sequence). This CDR3 region has 12 residues. CDR3 region: CASGGGITEQFF. The CDR3, as DNA: TGTGCCAGCGGGGGGGGGATTACTGAGCAGTTCTTC.

The V and J genes are TRBV7-9 and TRBJ1-2; 9 nucleotides match TRBD1. Germline V CDR1 and CDR2: SEHNR, FQNEAQ (reference sequence). The J segment lost 5 bases and the V segment lost 1 base, leaving 5 bases of the junction unmatched. The CDR3 sequence is 15 residues long. This chain's CDR3 is CASSLEDRGRYGYTF. CDR3 coding DNA: TGTGCCAGCAGCTTAGAGGACAGGGGTCGGTATGGCTACACCTTC. Based on the CDR3 plus reference TRBV7-9 and TRBJ1-2, the full variable domain is DTGVSQNPRHKITKRGQNVTFRCDPISEHNRLYWYRQTLGQGPEFLTYFQNEAQLEKSRLLSDRFSAERPKGSFSTLEIQRTEQGDSAMYLCASSLEDRGRYGYTFGSGTRLTVV.

The table lists this clone with a few counts. The J gene is TRBJ1-1, the V gene TRBV18, with 7 bases that match TRBD1. V dropped 3 bases and J dropped 0; count of bases not matched to a gene: 4. There are 15 residues in the CDR3. Germline values: CDR1 KGHSH, CDR2 LQKENI. CDR3 amino acids: CASSPRTGLNTEAFF. CDR3 nucleotide sequence: TGTGCCAGCTCACCCAGGACAGGATTGAACACTGAAGCTTTCTTT.

This sequence joins TRBV10-1 and TRBJ2-7, with TRBD2 matching over 11 bases. Per germline, CDR1 WNHNN and CDR2 SYGVQD (reference sequence). The trim removed 5 bases at V and 3 bases at J, leaving 6 bases unmatched. This CDR3 has 15 amino acids. CDR3 nucleotide sequence: TGCGCCAGCAGTCCGAAACTAGCGGGGGTCTACGAGCAGTACTTC. Translated: CASSPKLAGVYEQYF.

This clone was seen a few times. The chain uses TRBV27 and TRBJ2-2, with 8 bases that match TRBD1. J was trimmed by 5 bases and V by 7 bases; bases with no gene match: 6. The CDR3 runs 14 residues. Germline V CDR1 and CDR2: MNHEY, SMNVEV (reference sequence). The chain's CDR3 is CASTRTGRTGELFF. In DNA, the CDR3 is TGTGCCAGCACCCGGACAGGGCGGACCGGGGAGCTGTTTTTT.

A note on this clone: A read error may account for a junction end that differs from germline. The CDR3 protein is CASRLSQITDKQYF. The CDR3 region has the DNA TGCGCCAGCAGATTGAGTCAGATCACAGATAAGCAGTATTTT. This rearrangement joins TRBV5-1 to TRBJ2-3; the D is unclear. CDR3 size: 14 residues. The germline CDR1 and CDR2 sequences are SGHRS and YFSETQ.

The V call is TRBV13, the J call TRBJ2-1; 9 nucleotides match TRBD1. This CDR3 is 14 amino acids long. Germline V CDR1 and CDR2: PRHDT, FYEKMQ (reference sequence). With V trimmed by 4 bases and J by 4 bases, 2 bases remained unmatched. CDR3: CASSSGTGYNEQFF. The CDR3 DNA follows: TGTGCCAGCAGCTCCGGGACAGGGTACAATGAGCAGTTCTTC.